This T cell receptor (beta chain) was retrieved from a study of Ad26.COV2.S vaccination and SARS-CoV-2 variants. Turning to the study itself: The Ad26.COV2.S arm of the COV1001 trial was where the donor was placed.

Treatment meaning: approximately 18 received Ad26.COV2.S at low or high dose, single or two shots; about five received placebo; per-sample allocation not given. Sampling was done on day 63 after the first vaccine or placebo injection. Spike of the Wuhan-strain SARS-CoV-2 was expressed by an Ad26 vector, which formed the vaccine. A remark on this clone: What it recognizes is unknown.

General observations from the study: Researchers reported similar non-spike TCR breadth in vaccine and placebo recipients.

Profiling relied on immunoSEQ multiplex PCR, and the TCRdb table lists in-frame clones only, not all of them. The sample lists roughly 390,000 clones, roughly nine tenths occurring once. The J segment lost 4 bases and the V segment lost 4 bases, leaving 12 bases of the junction unmatched. Germline CDR1 SGHRS, CDR2 YFSETQ. The CDR3 covers 17 residues. The genes are TRBV5-1 and TRBJ2-5; 11 positions agree with TRBD2. The sequenced sample was peripheral blood, obtained in a trial of Ad26.COV2.S vaccine versus placebo. This TCR was recovered from a person aged 18-65 years who received the Ad26.COV2.S COVID-19 vaccine or a placebo. CDR3: CASSQDPSGGSRETQYF. Written as DNA, the CDR3 is TGCGCCAGCAGCCAAGACCCTAGCGGGGGGTCTCGAGAGACCCAGTACTTC.